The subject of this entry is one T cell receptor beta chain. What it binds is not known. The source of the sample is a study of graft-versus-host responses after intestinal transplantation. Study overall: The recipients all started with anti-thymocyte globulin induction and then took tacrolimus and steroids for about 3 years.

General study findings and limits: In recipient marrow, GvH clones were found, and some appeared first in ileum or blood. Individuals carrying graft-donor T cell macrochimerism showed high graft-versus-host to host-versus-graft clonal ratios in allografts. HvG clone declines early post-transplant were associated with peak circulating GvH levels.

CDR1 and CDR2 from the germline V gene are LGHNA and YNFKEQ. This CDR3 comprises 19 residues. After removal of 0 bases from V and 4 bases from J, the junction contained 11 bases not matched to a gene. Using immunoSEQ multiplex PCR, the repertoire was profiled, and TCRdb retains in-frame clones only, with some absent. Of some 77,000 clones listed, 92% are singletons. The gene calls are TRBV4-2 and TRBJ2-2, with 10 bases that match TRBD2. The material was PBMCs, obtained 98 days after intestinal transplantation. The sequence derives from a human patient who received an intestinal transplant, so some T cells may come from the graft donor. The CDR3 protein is CASSQDWASGRVGTGELFF. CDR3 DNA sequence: TGTGCCAGCAGCCAAGATTGGGCTAGCGGGAGAGTAGGCACCGGGGAGCTGTTTTTT.